Below, 2 T cell receptor beta chains from the same sample are listed, as sequenced in a study of radiotherapy plus CTLA-4 blockade in lung cancer. Clones were read by immunoSEQ multiplex PCR, and TCRdb kept only the in-frame ones, dropping some. The data show about 38,000 clones, with 80% to 90% seen just once and about 22% held by the top ten. This material consisted of peripheral blood, taken from a patient treated with radiotherapy plus ipilimumab. Receptors were obtained from a human donor with non-small cell lung cancer whose response to radiotherapy plus ipilimumab could not be evaluated.

The gene calls are TRBV5-3 and TRBJ1-2; possibly TRBD1 for D (5 bases). TRBV5-3 is treated as an ORF (open reading frame) with a function not yet certain. The CDR3 contains 14 residues. V was shortened by 5 bases and J by 8 bases, with 19 bases between the two germline ends. CDR3 in DNA: TGTGCCAGAAGTCGCGGGACCTCGGGCGGGGGCTACACCTTC. The encoded protein is CARSRGTSGGGYTF.

V is TRBV5-4 and J is TRBJ1-2; perhaps TRBD1 as D (6 bases). V lost 10 bases, J lost 4 bases, and 17 bases lay in between. The CDR3 has 13 amino acids. The germline V gene has CDR1 SGHNT and CDR2 YYREEE (reference sequence). The CDR3 sequence is CAGDDGQPYGYTF. As DNA, the CDR3 is TGTGCCGGCGATGATGGACAGCCCTATGGCTACACCTTC.